The clone carrying this TCR beta chain was observed a single time. This specimen comes from a study of OX40 agonist ivuxolimab in advanced cancers. About the study: Ivuxolimab was administered intravenously to patients at 0.01 to 10 mg/kg every 2 weeks. Dose-escalation patients' cancers were hepatocellular carcinoma, melanoma, renal cell or head and neck cancer. Eligibility rules accepted prior anti-PD-1, anti-PD-L1 or anti-CTLA-4 therapy, and 30% to 40% had some.

Germline CDR1 SGHNT, CDR2 YYREEE (reference sequence). The CDR3 is 16 residues long. Trimming left V 0 bases short and J 0 bases short, with 12 bases between. Profiled with immunoSEQ multiplex PCR; TCRdb holds only in-frame clones, not every one. Found here are fewer than 20,000 clones, more than 75% of them singletons; the top ten hold about 25%. The chain is built from TRBV5-4 and TRBJ1-1; D gene uncertain. This clonotype was sampled from an adult with an advanced solid tumor such as melanoma, head and neck, liver or kidney cancer. Sequences were derived from CD4+ or CD8+ T cells sorted from blood, sampled in a trial of the OX40 agonist ivuxolimab. CDR3 DNA sequence: TGTGCCAGCAGCTTGGGCAGGCTGGGGATGAACACTGAAGCTTTCTTT. Its protein product is CASSLGRLGMNTEAFF. Combining the CDR3 with reference TRBV5-4 and TRBJ1-1 gives the whole variable domain ETGVTQSPTHLIKTRGQQVTLRCSSQSGHNTVSWYQQALGQGPQFIFQYYREEENGRGNFPPRFSGLQFPNYSSELNVNALELDDSALYLCASSLGRLGMNTEAFFGQGTRLTVV.